This TCR beta chain comes out of a study of long-term antiretroviral therapy in people with HIV. General observations from the study: Narrower CDR3 length ranges marked HIV repertoires relative to controls. Upon ART, diversity increased but remained lower than transplant donor controls.

The assay used was immunoSEQ (version v3.0), run at survey level. Libraries were prepared by immunoSEQ multiplex PCR; TCRdb keeps only in-frame clonotypes and omits some of them. The sample has 35,000 to 45,000 clones; 80% to 90% are singletons. The CDR3 covers 14 residues. Germline V gene sequence: CDR1 SQVTM, CDR2 ANQGSEA. Germline trimming cut 1 base from V and 4 bases from J; bases unmatched to any gene: 5. A word on this clone: The antigen is unknown.

The rearrangement joins TRBV29-1 to TRBJ2-7; 9 nucleotides match TRBD1. The clonotype comes from a young man with HIV. Sequences were derived from unsorted PBMCs, sampled 2.2 years after starting antiretroviral therapy. CDR3 residues: CSVEGMDRGYEQYF. CDR3 nucleotides: TGCAGCGTTGAAGGCATGGACAGGGGATACGAGCAGTACTTC.